These 5 T cell receptor beta chains were sequenced from one sample in a study of blood T cell repertoires in COVID-19. The protocol was immunoSEQ multiplex PCR, while the TCRdb copy is restricted to in-frame clones and leaves out a portion. This sample has some 520,000 clones, with roughly 89% found just once. The material sequenced was peripheral blood. The receptors were gathered from a man aged 18-30 years with COVID-19, enrolled during active disease.

The chain links TRBV11-2 to TRBJ1-1, with 7 bases lining up with TRBD1. Germline V gene data show CDR1 as SGHAT and CDR2 as FQNNGV. This CDR3 has 14 residues. J was trimmed by 0 bases and V by 5 bases; bases with no gene match: 3. The CDR3 is CASSPGQVNTEAFF. The CDR3 nucleotides read TGTGCCAGCAGCCCCGGACAGGTGAACACTGAAGCTTTCTTT. Together with reference TRBV11-2 and TRBJ1-1, the CDR3 gives the full variable domain: EAGVAQSPRYKIIEKRQSVAFWCNPISGHATLYWYQQILGQGPKLLIQFQNNGVVDDSQLPKDRFSAERLKGVDSTLKIQPAKLEDSAVYLCASSPGQVNTEAFFGQGTRLTVV.

The chain combines TRBV27 with TRBJ1-6; 8 nucleotides match TRBD1. J was trimmed by 7 bases and V by 6 bases; bases with no gene match: 8. Per germline, CDR1 MNHEY and CDR2 SMNVEV (reference sequence). The CDR3 consists of 15 residues. The CDR3 loop is CASSYGTGGNSPLHF. DNA of the CDR3: TGTGCCAGCAGCTACGGGACAGGAGGCAATTCACCCCTCCACTTT.

J is TRBJ1-2 and V is TRBV2, with 9 bases aligning to TRBD1. Germline loops: CDR1 SNHLY, CDR2 FYNNEI. Trimming removed 5 bases from V and 3 bases from J; junction bases left unmatched: 1. CDR3 length: 13 amino acids. The CDR3 DNA is TGTGCCAGCAGTCGACAGGGGGACTATGGCTACACCTTC. Amino acids: CASSRQGDYGYTF.

The V gene is TRBV4-1, the J gene TRBJ2-7, with 7 bases identical to TRBD1. Germline V gene data show CDR1 as MGHRA and CDR2 as YSYEKL. Trimming took 1 base from V and 2 from J; bases not matched to a gene: 5. This CDR3 spans 15 amino acids. The CDR3 nucleotides are TGCGCCAGCAGCCAAGCTCGGCAGGGGGCCTACGAGCAGTACTTC. Its translation is CASSQARQGAYEQYF.

The chain uses TRBV7-2 and TRBJ1-5, with 9 bases lining up with TRBD1. CDR1 SGHTA and CDR2 FQGNSA come from the germline V gene. The CDR3 has 14 amino acids. The ends lost 5 bases at V and 11 bases at J; junction bases unmatched: 10. CDR3 loop: CASSVDRGEVAQHF. The CDR3 bases are TGTGCCAGCAGCGTAGACAGGGGGGAAGTAGCCCAGCATTTT.